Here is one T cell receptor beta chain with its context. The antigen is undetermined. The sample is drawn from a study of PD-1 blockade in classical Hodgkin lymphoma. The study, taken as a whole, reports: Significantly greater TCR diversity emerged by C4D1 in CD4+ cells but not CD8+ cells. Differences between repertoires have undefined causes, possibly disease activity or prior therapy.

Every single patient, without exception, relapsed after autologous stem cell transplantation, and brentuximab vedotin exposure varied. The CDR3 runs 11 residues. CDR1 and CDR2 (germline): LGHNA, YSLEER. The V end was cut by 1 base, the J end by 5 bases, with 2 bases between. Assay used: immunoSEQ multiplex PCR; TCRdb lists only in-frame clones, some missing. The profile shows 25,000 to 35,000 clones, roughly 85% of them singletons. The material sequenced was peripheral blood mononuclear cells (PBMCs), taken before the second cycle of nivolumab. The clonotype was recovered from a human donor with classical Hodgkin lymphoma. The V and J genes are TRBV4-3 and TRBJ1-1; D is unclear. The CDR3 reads CASSQGTEAFF. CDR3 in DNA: TGCGCCAGCAGCCAAGGTACTGAAGCTTTCTTT.